What follows describes a single T cell receptor beta chain. The antigen is unknown. The CDR3 runs 11 residues. The V and J ends lost 11 bases and 2 bases respectively, with 7 bases between them. CDR1 and CDR2 (germline): MDHEN, SYDVKM. PCR employed 60 Vbeta and 13 Jbeta primers. This table comes from immunoSEQ multiplex PCR, and its TCRdb copy is limited to in-frame clones, with some not included. The data show roughly 90,000 clones, about 81% seen once. This specimen comes from a study of cytomegalovirus exposure and HLA in healthy donors. Study findings and constraints: A later analysis linked a missense variant in DCLRE1C to the trimming of TCR beta V and J genes.

The clonotype originates from a man between 18 and 29 years old in good health and CMV-seronegative. Sequencing was carried out using PBMCs. The chain couples TRBV28 to TRBJ2-1, with D maybe TRBD2 (5 bases). CDR3: CAGGTYNEQFF. CDR3 in DNA: TGTGCCGGAGGAACCTACAATGAGCAGTTCTTC.